Reported below is one TCR beta chain. This clone's antigen is unknown. One base away there is no much larger clone; base qualities are not given. The collaborating institutions used their own protocols to collect whole blood in K2EDTA tubes. For TCRbeta analysis, collaborator samples were shipped as frozen whole blood, as isolated PBMCs, or as DNA extracted from either sample type. This specimen belongs to a study of blood T cell repertoires in COVID-19 (dated by TCRdb to 2020 to 2021). Broadly, across the study: Samples covering the acute and convalescent phases of COVID-19 were provided by collaborators in the United States, Italy and Spain. The prospective study material was composed of cDNA or gDNA derived from T cells, B-cell-depleted T cells, or PBMCs. Subjects who had been exposed to COVID-19, were actively infected with it, or had recovered from it provided the deeply sampled blood TCRbeta repertoires that made up the dataset. The repertoires were released in a freely available public database meant as a resource for research on the immune response to SARS-CoV-2. Samples came from the ongoing ImmuneRACE study (first 160 participants) plus 1,254 subjects from 6 global collaborators. Nearly every sample came with metadata listing a de-identified subject ID, COVID-19 status, age in years and sex. Where available, HLA class I and class II types were taken from metadata supplied by the sample provider and were not determined by assay-based typing.

CDR1 and CDR2 are read off the germline V gene as SNHLY and FYNNEI. The CDR3 numbers 14 residues from cysteine through phenylalanine. Just CDR3 DNA is preserved here, 42 bases in frame from base 1. V lost 4 bases and J lost 9 bases, and the count of bases not matched to a germline gene is 7. The research as a whole found: The amount of clinical and demographic metadata varied by source and participant and was provided uncurated.

TCRbeta CDR3 regions were amplified from genomic DNA by means of the immunoSEQ Assay, a bias-controlled multiplex PCR. As for how the authors treated the data: The number of nucleated cells in each sample was estimated by amplification of reference gene primers within the assay. Sequence reads were collapsed and filtered to measure the absolute abundance of every unique TCRbeta CDR3 rearrangement. Productive Simpson clonality was computed per sample as the square root of Simpson's diversity index over productive rearrangements. As stored in TCRdb, this immuneACCESS dataset retains in-frame rearrangements with V and J assigned. A fraction of the clones does not appear; measured against another copy, unresolved V genes explain less than half of the discrepancy, and the remainder lacks a known reason. V, J and clone size are those of that table, while D and trimming were read from the DNA. This sample lists 150,000 to 200,000 clones; 88% were detected once. More than 3.5% of the sample goes to the ten largest clones.

Sequencing was performed on peripheral blood. The receptor's source is a woman aged 30 to 39 with acute or convalescent COVID-19. The chain couples TRBV2 to TRBJ2-1, with 9 middle bases fitting TRBD2. The CDR3 region: CASSVAGGPTEQFF. At the DNA level, the sequence is TGTGCCAGCAGTGTCGCGGGAGGGCCAACTGAGCAGTTCTTC.